These 11 T cell receptor beta chains came from one sample sequenced in a study of cytotoxic CD8 clonotypes in ibrutinib-treated CLL. The method was immunoSEQ multiplex PCR; TCRdb's version includes in-frame clones alone and lacks a portion of them. This sample carries just over 200,000 clones, 70% of them seen once, and the ten largest clones take about 6.2%. The sequenced sample was PBMCs, obtained after 12 months of ibrutinib treatment. These TCRs come from a human donor with chronic lymphocytic leukemia.

V is TRBV28 and J is TRBJ1-1; unclear D gene. Per germline, CDR1 MDHEN and CDR2 SYDVKM. The CDR3 length is 16 residues. V dropped 8 bases and J dropped 0 bases, with 19 bases sitting between them. The CDR3 DNA follows: TGTGCCAGCGCCCTAGGCCCGTTATTCATGAACACTGAAGCTTTCTTT. The encoded protein is CASALGPLFMNTEAFF.

The chain is built from TRBV4-3 and TRBJ2-1; TRBD2 agrees at 10 bases. Trimming at V came to 2 bases and at J to 12 bases, leaving 10 bases not matched to a gene. This CDR3 is 15 amino acids long. Germline V gene lookup returns CDR1 LGHNA and CDR2 YSLEER. The CDR3 DNA follows: TGCGCCAGCAGCCAATCTAGCGGGAGCATACCGCGGCAGTTCTTC. This gives the protein CASSQSSGSIPRQFF.

The chain has TRBV9 and TRBJ2-1; 7 bases agree with TRBD2. The CDR3 is 12 amino acids. The V segment lost 4 bases and the J segment 9 bases; nucleotides outside the gene matches: 4. CDR1 and CDR2 from the germline V gene are SGDLS and YYNGEE. The CDR3 DNA follows: TGTGCCAGCAGCCGCGGGAGTTCTGAGCAGTTCTTC. Translated: CASSRGSSEQFF.

The J gene is TRBJ1-6, the V gene TRBV5-1; a weak D match, TRBD1 (5 bases). Germline V lookup: CDR1 SGHRS, CDR2 YFSETQ. Trimming took off 0 bases at V and 5 bases at J, with 6 bases between the two ends. CDR3 length: 14 residues. In DNA, the CDR3 is TGCGCCAGCAGCTTGGGGGGGAATAATTCACCCCTCCACTTT. Translation gives CASSLGGNNSPLHF.

This clone was seen a handful of times. The chain links TRBV19 to TRBJ1-2; D ambiguous. This CDR3 contains 16 residues. CDR1 is LNHDA, CDR2 SQIVND, per germline (reference sequence). Trimming stripped 0 bases from V and 3 bases from J, with 14 bases between. CDR3 in amino acids: CASSIEKGTSYYGYTF. The CDR3 coding sequence is TGTGCCAGTAGTATAGAAAAGGGTACTAGTTACTATGGCTACACCTTC.

The chain uses TRBV30 and TRBJ1-1; D possibly corresponds to TRBD1 (5 bases). Germline CDR1 GTSNPN, CDR2 SVGIG (reference sequence). This CDR3 spans 11 amino acids. V lost 1 base and J 11 bases, leaving 11 bases between the germline ends. CDR3 nucleotides: TGTGCCTGGAGTGGGGACTCCGAGGCTTTCTTT. It is translated as CAWSGDSEAFF.

V and J are TRBV19 and TRBJ2-1; either TRBD1 or TRBD2 may supply D (5 bases each). V lost 6 bases, J lost 10 bases, and 22 bases lay in between. CDR1 is LNHDA, CDR2 SQIVND, per germline (reference sequence). The CDR3 has 15 amino acids. CDR3 bases: TGTGCCAGTAGCTTAAAGGACGGATTTTGGGGGGAGCAGTTCTTC. Its protein product is CASSLKDGFWGEQFF.

V gene TRBV9 combines with J gene TRBJ2-3; the D call may be TRBD1 or TRBD2 (6 bases each). Trimming pared 4 bases from V and 2 bases from J, leaving 20 bases between. This CDR3 comprises 17 residues. CDR1 is SGDLS and CDR2 is YYNGEE in the germline V gene. The CDR3 bases are TGTGCCAGCAGCCTCACTACCGGGGGCGGAAACACAGATACGCAGTATTTT. This encodes CASSLTTGGGNTDTQYF.

As concerns this clone: The same CDR3 is also encoded by other DNA sequences in this sample. The chain carries TRBV9 and TRBJ1-5; D might be TRBD1 (6 bases). This CDR3 region has 13 residues. Germline CDR1 is SGDLS and CDR2 is YYNGEE. Trimming removed 5 bases at V and 3 bases at J, with 9 bases between. In DNA, the CDR3 is TGTGCCAGCAGTAGGGGGGACAATCAGCCCCAGCATTTT. Its protein product is CASSRGDNQPQHF.

The chain employs TRBV4-1 and TRBJ2-7, with D possibly matching TRBD2 (6 bases). The CDR3 is 16 amino acids. The V and J ends lost 4 bases and 1 base respectively, with 17 bases between them. Germline CDR1 MGHRA, CDR2 YSYEKL. The CDR3 sequence: CASSLGPGLPSYEQYF. The CDR3 DNA is TGCGCCAGCAGCCTCGGCCCCGGACTACCTTCCTACGAGCAGTACTTC.

This clone was seen just once. The chain joins TRBV28 to TRBJ2-1; TRBD2 aligns across 14 bases. Losses at the gene ends were 6 bases for V and 8 bases for J; bases not matched to a gene: 9. Germline CDR1 MDHEN, CDR2 SYDVKM. The CDR3 extends over 16 amino acids. CDR3 sequence reads: CASSLGLAGGGDEQFF. The CDR3 bases are TGTGCCAGCAGCCTAGGACTAGCGGGAGGTGGCGATGAGCAGTTCTTC.